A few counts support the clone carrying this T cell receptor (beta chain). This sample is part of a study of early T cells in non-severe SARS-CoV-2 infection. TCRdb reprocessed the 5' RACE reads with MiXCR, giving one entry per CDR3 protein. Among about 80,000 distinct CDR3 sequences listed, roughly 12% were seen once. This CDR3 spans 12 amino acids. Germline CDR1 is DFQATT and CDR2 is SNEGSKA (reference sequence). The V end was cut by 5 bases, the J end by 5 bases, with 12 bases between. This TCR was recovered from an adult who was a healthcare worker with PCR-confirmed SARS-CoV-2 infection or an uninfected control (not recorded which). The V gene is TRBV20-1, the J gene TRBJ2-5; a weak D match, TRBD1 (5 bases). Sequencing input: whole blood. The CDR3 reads CSASTVSETQYF. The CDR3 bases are TGCAGTGCTTCGACAGTGTCGGAGACCCAGTACTTC.